The next 27 T cell receptor beta chains were all read from a single sample in a study of blood T cell repertoires in COVID-19. Clones were sequenced by immunoSEQ multiplex PCR, and TCRdb holds only the in-frame ones, with some missing. The sample carries 200,000 to 300,000 clones, 82% recorded once. The specimen was peripheral blood. These receptor sequences come from a woman aged 55-70 years with active or convalescent COVID-19.

The rearrangement uses TRBV18 and TRBJ1-5, with 8 bases identical to TRBD1. This CDR3 has 16 amino acids. Germline V gene sequence: CDR1 KGHSH, CDR2 LQKENI. Trimming cost V 4 bases and J 0 bases; bases outside gene matches: 5. The chain's CDR3 is CASSQNRGDSNQPQHF. The CDR3 DNA sequence: TGTGCCAGCTCACAAAACAGGGGGGATAGCAATCAGCCCCAGCATTTT. Based on the CDR3 plus reference TRBV18 and TRBJ1-5, the full variable domain is NAGVMQNPRHLVRRRGQEARLRCSPMKGHSHVYWYRQLPEEGLKFMVYLQKENIIDESGMPKERFSAEFPKEGPSILRIQQVVRGDSAAYFCASSQNRGDSNQPQHFGDGTRLSIL.

This clone was seen once. This chain uses TRBV12-3 or TRBV12-4 with TRBJ1-1, with 9 bases that match TRBD1. V shed 7 bases and J 8 bases; nucleotides not matched to a gene: 8. The length of the CDR3 is 13 residues. The CDR3: CASTLTGGREAFF. In DNA, the CDR3 is TGTGCCAGCACCTTGACAGGGGGAAGAGAAGCTTTCTTT.

CDR3 sequence (DNA): TGTGCCAGCAGCTTAAGCGGGGGTAGCTATGGCTACACCTTC. Protein product: CASSLSGGSYGYTF. V usage is TRBV7-9 and J usage is TRBJ1-2; TRBD1 might be the D (5 bases). The germline V gene encodes CDR1 SEHNR and CDR2 FQNEAQ (reference sequence). The V end lost 2 bases, the J end lost 4 bases, and 11 bases lay between the germline ends. This CDR3 has 14 amino acids.

As DNA, the CDR3 is TGCGCCAGCAGTGTGGGGGAGGGGGATGGCTACACCTTC. Its translation: CASSVGEGDGYTF. V and J are TRBV10-1 and TRBJ1-2, with D perhaps matching TRBD1 (6 bases). Germline CDR1 and CDR2: WNHNN and SYGVQD (reference sequence). This CDR3 comprises 13 residues. Trimming left V 4 bases short and J 6 bases short, with 12 bases between.

The rearrangement links TRBV19 to TRBJ2-2; D may be TRBD1 (6 bases). Trimming took 0 bases from V and 0 from J, leaving 8 bases between them. The CDR3 totals 16 residues. The V gene's germline CDR1 is LNHDA and CDR2 SQIVND (reference sequence). Here the CDR3 DNA reads TGTGCCAGTAGTATAGAGGGGGCTGCGAACACCGGGGAGCTGTTTTTT. This sequence encodes CASSIEGAANTGELFF.

Concerning this clone itself: This sample includes further DNA sequences coding for the same CDR3. The chain uses TRBV5-4 and TRBJ2-1; 7 positions match TRBD2. CDR1 is SGHNT and CDR2 is YYREEE in the germline V gene (reference sequence). V lost 0 bases and J lost 3; bases outside the gene matches: 3. This CDR3 spans 15 amino acids. CDR3 region: CASSLGAGDYNEQFF. The CDR3 coding sequence is TGTGCCAGCAGCTTGGGGGCGGGGGACTACAATGAGCAGTTCTTC. Full variable domain (outside the CDR3, taken from reference TRBV5-4 and TRBJ2-1): ETGVTQSPTHLIKTRGQQVTLRCSSQSGHNTVSWYQQALGQGPQFIFQYYREEENGRGNFPPRFSGLQFPNYSSELNVNALELDDSALYLCASSLGAGDYNEQFFGPGTRLTVL.

V and J are TRBV4-1 and TRBJ1-6, with D possibly being TRBD1 (5 bases). This CDR3 spans 16 amino acids. CDR1 MGHRA and CDR2 YSYEKL come from the germline V gene. V gave up 1 base and J gave up 10 bases, with 17 bases separating them. The CDR3 region is CASSQVEGVLGSPLHF. CDR3 DNA sequence: TGCGCCAGCAGCCAAGTGGAAGGGGTTTTGGGGTCACCCCTCCACTTT.

The chain combines TRBV15 with TRBJ2-5; 10 bases map to TRBD1. CDR3 length equals 17 residues. After removal of 5 bases from V and 5 bases from J, the junction contained 14 bases not matched to a gene. Germline V gene lookup returns CDR1 LNHNV and CDR2 YYDKDF (reference sequence). The CDR3 nucleotides are TGTGCCACCAGCCCTGGGGGGGGACAGGGGCACAAGGAGACCCAGTACTTC. Translation: CATSPGGGQGHKETQYF.

This chain links TRBV7-6 with TRBJ1-2; 11 positions match TRBD1. V shed 4 bases, J shed 2 bases, and the junction held 3 bases outside the gene matches. In germline, CDR1 is SGHVS, CDR2 FNYEAQ. This CDR3 is 15 amino acids long. CDR3 amino acids: CASSSGQGANYGYTF. DNA for the CDR3: TGTGCCAGCAGCTCAGGACAGGGGGCCAACTATGGCTACACCTTC.

This chain connects TRBV19 to TRBJ2-7; the match to TRBD1 covers 9 bases. This CDR3 is 14 amino acids long. The germline V gene has CDR1 LNHDA and CDR2 SQIVND (reference sequence). Trimming removed 4 bases from V and 5 bases from J; junction bases left unmatched: 6. CDR3 protein: CASSRGQGFDEQYF. CDR3 coding DNA: TGTGCCAGTAGTAGGGGACAGGGTTTCGACGAGCAGTACTTC. Drawing the rest from reference TRBV19 and TRBJ2-7, the complete variable domain is DGGITQSPKYLFRKEGQNVTLSCEQNLNHDAMYWYRQDPGQGLRLIYYSQIVNDFQKGDIAEGYSVSREKKESFPLTVTSAQKNPTAFYLCASSRGQGFDEQYFGPGTRLTVT.

This clone was recorded a few times. The chain uses TRBV7-9 and TRBJ2-1; 8 nucleotides align to TRBD1. CDR1 and CDR2 from the germline V gene are SEHNR and FQNEAQ (reference sequence). Trimming removed 5 bases from V and 9 bases from J; junction bases left unmatched: 6. The CDR3 runs to 13 residues. CDR3 sequence: CASSTTGQVEQFF. CDR3 DNA: TGTGCCAGCAGCACAACGGGACAGGTTGAGCAGTTCTTC.

This chain joins TRBV10-3 and TRBJ2-1; 9 positions agree with TRBD1. The CDR3 extends over 14 amino acids. V trimming: 7 bases; J trimming: 6 bases; junction bases outside the gene matches: 7. Per the germline V gene, CDR1 is ENHRY and CDR2 is SYGVKD. This CDR3 is CAITPGQGSNEQFF. DNA for the CDR3: TGTGCCATCACCCCGGGACAGGGCTCCAATGAGCAGTTCTTC.

This chain links TRBV11-2 with TRBJ2-4; 7 positions agree with TRBD1. The germline V gene has CDR1 SGHAT and CDR2 FQNNGV. J gave up 4 bases and V 5 bases, and 14 bases lay outside the gene matches. The CDR3 totals 17 residues. CDR3 nucleotides: TGTGCCAGCAGCACTTATTCTCGGGACAGAGGGAAAAACATTCAGTACTTC. It codes for CASSTYSRDRGKNIQYF.

This rearrangement joins TRBV20-1 to TRBJ1-1; no clear D. Germline CDR1 DFQATT, CDR2 SNEGSKA (reference sequence). The CDR3 is made up of 10 amino acids. V was clipped by 3 bases and J by 6 bases, with 5 bases between them. This chain's CDR3 is CSASLAEAFF. CDR3 nucleotides: TGCAGTGCTAGTCTCGCTGAAGCTTTCTTT.

The gene calls are TRBV5-1 and TRBJ2-6; D is undetermined. The CDR3 is 13 amino acids. V was shortened by 4 bases and J by 2 bases, with 4 bases between the two germline ends. Per germline, CDR1 SGHRS and CDR2 YFSETQ. This CDR3 reads CASSSPGANVLTF. In DNA form, the CDR3 reads TGCGCCAGCAGCAGCCCTGGGGCCAACGTCCTGACTTTC. Full variable domain (outside the CDR3, taken from reference TRBV5-1 and TRBJ2-6): KAGVTQTPRYLIKTRGQQVTLSCSPISGHRSVSWYQQTPGQGLQFLFEYFSETQRNKGNFPGRFSGRQFSNSRSEMNVSTLELGDSALYLCASSSPGANVLTFGAGSRLTVL.

The CDR3 loop is CATSDYYTDTQYF. CDR3 in DNA: TGTGCCACCAGTGACTACTACACAGATACGCAGTATTTT. This chain connects TRBV24-1 to TRBJ2-3, with unresolved D. V gave up 4 bases and J gave up 2 bases, with 6 bases separating them. CDR1 and CDR2 from the germline V gene are KGHDR and SFDVKD. The CDR3 spans 13 residues.

The chain joins TRBV15 to TRBJ2-2, with 10 bases identical to TRBD2. CDR3 size: 17 residues. From germline, CDR1 is LNHNV and CDR2 YYDKDF (reference sequence). J lost 7 bases, V lost 5 bases, and 13 bases had no gene match. The CDR3 here is CATSRDPGLAIRGELFF. DNA of the CDR3: TGTGCCACCAGCCGGGACCCGGGACTAGCGATCCGCGGGGAGCTGTTTTTT. The complete variable domain, with remaining parts taken from reference TRBV15 and TRBJ2-2, reads DAMVIQNPRYQVTQFGKPVTLSCSQTLNHNVMYWYQQKSSQAPKLLFHYYDKDFNNEADTPDNFQSRRPNTSFCFLDIRSPGLGDTAMYLCATSRDPGLAIRGELFFGEGSRLTVL.

About this clone itself: Other DNA variants within this sample encode the same CDR3. This rearrangement joins TRBV18 to TRBJ2-3, with TRBD1 identical over 9 bases. The CDR3 sequence is 16 residues long. Per germline, CDR1 KGHSH and CDR2 LQKENI. Trimming removed 1 base from V and 4 bases from J; junction bases left unmatched: 6. CDR3 residues: CASSPRAGQGSDTQYF. CDR3 DNA: TGTGCCAGCTCACCACGGGCAGGACAGGGGTCAGATACGCAGTATTTT.

The chain uses TRBV7-2 and TRBJ2-1; 8 bases are a match to TRBD2. The CDR3 extends over 15 amino acids. The V and J ends lost 4 bases and 6 bases, in that order; junction bases with no gene match: 8. Germline V gene data show CDR1 as SGHTA and CDR2 as FQGNSA. CDR3 residues: CASSSLAVVGNEQFF. The DNA of the CDR3 is TGTGCCAGCAGCTCACTAGCGGTGGTAGGCAATGAGCAGTTCTTC.

The chain employs TRBV7-9 and TRBJ1-1; D unclear. This CDR3 has 15 residues. V was shortened by 1 base and J by 3 bases, with 12 bases between the two germline ends. Germline V gives CDR1 SEHNR, CDR2 FQNEAQ (reference sequence). The CDR3 nucleotides are TGTGCCAGCAGCTTAGGTTTGGCCCGGGACACTGAAGCTTTCTTT. This encodes CASSLGLARDTEAFF.

This chain connects TRBV9 to TRBJ2-2; unclear D gene. V lost 2 bases to trimming and J lost 0 bases, with 8 bases between them. The CDR3 has 15 amino acids. Germline V CDR1 and CDR2: SGDLS, YYNGEE. CDR3 DNA sequence: TGTGCCAGCAGCGTTACACATGCGAACACCGGGGAGCTGTTTTTT. This codes for CASSVTHANTGELFF.

This chain links TRBV18 with TRBJ1-6; possible D gene TRBD1, 5 bases. V was cut by 3 bases and J by 13 bases, with 13 bases left in between. This CDR3 is 13 amino acids long. Per germline, CDR1 KGHSH and CDR2 LQKENI. CDR3 coding DNA: TGTGCCAGCTCACCCAGGGACTCTCCGCCCCTCCACTTT. Protein: CASSPRDSPPLHF.

The V and J genes are TRBV5-6 and TRBJ2-2; the match to TRBD1 covers 9 bases. V was pared by 3 bases and J by 3 bases, with 3 bases of the junction left unmatched. CDR3 length: 15 amino acids. The germline V gene encodes CDR1 SGHDT and CDR2 YYEEEE. CDR3 amino acids: CASSSTGGHTGELFF. CDR3 nucleotides: TGTGCCAGCAGCTCGACAGGGGGGCACACCGGGGAGCTGTTTTTT.

The genes are TRBV9 and TRBJ2-3; D may be TRBD2 (6 bases). Germline V gives CDR1 SGDLS, CDR2 YYNGEE. This CDR3 is 13 amino acids long. Trimming pared 0 bases from V and 4 bases from J, leaving 6 bases between. The CDR3 region has the DNA TGTGCCAGCAGCGTAGGGGGGGCAGATACGCAGTATTTT. It specifies CASSVGGADTQYF.

The rearrangement uses TRBV9 and TRBJ2-7; 7 bases are shared with TRBD1. The CDR3 sequence is 14 residues long. V shed 3 bases, J shed 0 bases, and the junction held 3 bases outside the gene matches. CDR1 SGDLS and CDR2 YYNGEE come from the germline V gene. The CDR3 is CASSAGQSSYEQYF. CDR3 DNA: TGTGCCAGCAGCGCGGGACAGAGCTCCTACGAGCAGTACTTC.

The chain links TRBV14 to TRBJ1-6; 8 nucleotides align to TRBD1. CDR1 SGHDN and CDR2 FVKESK come from the germline V gene. The junction had 3 bases not matched to a gene; V was cut back by 2 bases and J by 9 bases. The CDR3 sequence is 14 residues long. DNA of the CDR3: TGTGCCAGCAGCCAACAGGGGGCAGGTTCACCCCTCCACTTT. Translated: CASSQQGAGSPLHF. The whole variable domain, remainder taken from reference TRBV14 and TRBJ1-6, is EAGVTQFPSHSVIEKGQTVTLRCDPISGHDNLYWYRRVMGKEIKFLLHFVKESKQDESGMPNNRFLAERTGGTYSTLKVQPAELEDSGVYFCASSQQGAGSPLHFGNGTRLTVT.

The chain has TRBV5-1 and TRBJ1-3; TRBD1 agrees at 9 bases. CDR1 SGHRS and CDR2 YFSETQ come from the germline V gene. The CDR3 sequence is 16 residues long. Trimming cost V 5 bases and J 0 bases; bases outside gene matches: 6. The CDR3 coding sequence is TGCGCCAGCAGATTGACAGGGGGGGCCTCTGGAAACACCATATATTTT. This codes for CASRLTGGASGNTIYF.